This TCR beta chain was sequenced in a study of blood T cell repertoires in COVID-19. Study-wide background: Acute-phase and convalescent COVID-19 samples originated in the United States, Italy and Spain. In each case, the material was cDNA or gDNA derived from T cells, B-cell-depleted T cells, or PBMCs.

There are 15 residues in the CDR3. The junction had 8 bases not matched to a gene; V was cut back by 4 bases and J by 4 bases. CDR1 and CDR2 from the germline V gene are SGHTA and FQGNSA. Methods used by the authors: Reference gene primer amplification gave estimated nucleated cell counts. Produced via immunoSEQ multiplex PCR; TCRdb's table is partial and in-frame only. That table supplies the V and J calls and clone size; D and trimming were determined from the DNA. The sample records about 78,000 clones, more than 60% being singletons. Sequenced input: peripheral blood. The sequence was collected from a human donor in a cohort sampled during active COVID-19. The chain has TRBV7-2 and TRBJ1-1, with 8 positions matching TRBD1. CDR3 in amino acids: CASSSRQGRVTEAFF. CDR3 sequence (DNA): TGTGCCAGCAGCTCCCGACAGGGGAGGGTCACTGAAGCTTTCTTT.